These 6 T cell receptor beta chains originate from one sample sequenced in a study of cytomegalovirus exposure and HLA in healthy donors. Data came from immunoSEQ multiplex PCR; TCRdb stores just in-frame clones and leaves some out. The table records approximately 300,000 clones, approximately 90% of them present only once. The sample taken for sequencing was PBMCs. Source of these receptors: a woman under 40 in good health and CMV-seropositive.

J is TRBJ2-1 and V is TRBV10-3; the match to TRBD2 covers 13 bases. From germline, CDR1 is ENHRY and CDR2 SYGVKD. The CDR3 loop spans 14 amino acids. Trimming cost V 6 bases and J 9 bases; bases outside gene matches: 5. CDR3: CAISGLAGVSEQFF. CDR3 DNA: TGTGCCATCAGCGGACTAGCGGGAGTGTCTGAGCAGTTCTTC.

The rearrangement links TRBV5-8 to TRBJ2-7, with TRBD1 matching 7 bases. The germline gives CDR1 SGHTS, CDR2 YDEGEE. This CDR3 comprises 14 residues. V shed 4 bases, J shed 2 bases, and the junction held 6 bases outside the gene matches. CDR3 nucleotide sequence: TGTGCCAGCAGCCCGGACAGGCCACCCTACGAGCAGTACTTC. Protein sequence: CASSPDRPPYEQYF. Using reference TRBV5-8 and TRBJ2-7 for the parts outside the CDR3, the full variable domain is EAGVTQSPTHLIKTRGQQATLRCSPISGHTSVYWYQQALGLGLQFLLWYDEGEERNRGNFPPRFSGRQFPNYSSELNVNALELEDSALYLCASSPDRPPYEQYFGPGTRLTVT.

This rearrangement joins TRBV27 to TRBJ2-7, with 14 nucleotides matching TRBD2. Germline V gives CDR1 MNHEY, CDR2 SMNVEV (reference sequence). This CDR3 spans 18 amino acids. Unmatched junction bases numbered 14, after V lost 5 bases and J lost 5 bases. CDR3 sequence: CASSQTSGRAFRVDEQYF. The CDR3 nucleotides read TGTGCCAGCAGTCAGACTAGCGGGAGGGCCTTTCGCGTGGACGAGCAGTACTTC.

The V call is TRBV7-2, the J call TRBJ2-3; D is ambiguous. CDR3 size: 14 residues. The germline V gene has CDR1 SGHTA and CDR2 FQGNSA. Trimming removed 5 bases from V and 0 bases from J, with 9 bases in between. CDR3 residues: CASSQTTSTDTQYF. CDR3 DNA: TGTGCCAGCAGCCAAACTACAAGCACAGATACGCAGTATTTT.

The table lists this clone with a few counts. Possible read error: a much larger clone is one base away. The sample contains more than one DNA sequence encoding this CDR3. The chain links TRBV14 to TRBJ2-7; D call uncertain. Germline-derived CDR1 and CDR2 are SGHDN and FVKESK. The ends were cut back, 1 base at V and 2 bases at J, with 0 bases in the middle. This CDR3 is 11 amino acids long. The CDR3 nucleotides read TGTGCCAGCAGCCAAGCCTACGAGCAGTACTTC. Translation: CASSQAYEQYF.

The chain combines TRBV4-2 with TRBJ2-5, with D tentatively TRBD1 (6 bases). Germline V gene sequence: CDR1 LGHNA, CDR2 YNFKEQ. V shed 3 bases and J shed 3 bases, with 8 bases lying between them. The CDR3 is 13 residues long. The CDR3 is CASSQGAKETQYF. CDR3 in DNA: TGTGCCAGCAGCCAGGGGGCTAAAGAGACCCAGTACTTC.